This is a list of T cell receptor beta chains from one sample in a study of type 1 and type 2 diabetes patients. MiXCR, applied by TCRdb to the multiplex PCR reads, yields one record per CDR3 protein. The profile shows fewer than 350,000 distinct CDR3 sequences, 47% of them singletons. Sample: peripheral blood mononuclear cells (PBMCs). These receptors came from a man aged 18 to 35 with type 2 diabetes. Both conserved end residues are part of each CDR3. The D gene is left open where the match is weak. Only part of the rows carry a size: once, few, many, or a class if the clone is expanded.

>medium-sized|NA|TRBJ1-2|TRBV7-6
TGTGCCAGCAGCTTAGGACCCGGACGCAGCTCCTATGGCTACACCTTC
CASSLGPGRSSYGYTF
>few|NA|TRBJ1-4|TRBV2
TGTGCCAGCAGTGAAGGGGCCGGAACTAATGAAAAACTGTTTTTT
CASSEGAGTNEKLFF
>NA|NA|TRBJ2-3|TRBV20-1
TGCAGTGCTACCAGCACAGATACGCAGTATTTT
CSATSTDTQYF
>few|NA|TRBJ2-2|TRBV24-1
TGTGCCACCAGTTCCGGGACACTTTACGGGGAGCTGTTTTTT
CATSSGTLYGELFF
>NA|NA|TRBJ1-1|TRBV6-5
TGTGCCAGCAGTTATACGAAGAACACTGAAGCTTTCTTT
CASSYTKNTEAFF
>few|TRBD1|TRBJ1-2|TRBV28
TGTGCCAGCAGTCCTGGACAGGGGAGGAACTATGGCTACACCTTC
CASSPGQGRNYGYTF
>few|NA|TRBJ2-2|TRBV7-3
TGTGCCAGCAGCTTATCAGGGGGGGCCGGGGAGCTGTTTTTT
CASSLSGGAGELFF
>NA|TRBD1|TRBJ2-7|TRBV20-1
TGCAGTGCCCCTCCAGGGGGCAGACCCTACGAGCAGTACTTC
CSAPPGGRPYEQYF
>few|NA|TRBJ2-3|TRBV9
TGTGCCAGCAGTGTGGGGGACACAGATACGCAGTATTTT
CASSVGDTDTQYF
>few|NA|TRBJ1-5|TRBV19
TGTGCCAGTAGTATTGTGGCGGGCAGGGATCAGCCCCAGCATTTT
CASSIVAGRDQPQHF
>few|NA|TRBJ2-7|TRBV9
TGTGCCAGCAGCGTCGACGGAGCCTACGAGCAGTACTTC
CASSVDGAYEQYF
>NA|TRBD1|TRBJ2-1|TRBV3-1
TGTGCCAGCAGCTTACAGGGGGTTGGGTACAATGAGCAGTTCTTC
CASSLQGVGYNEQFF
>few|NA|TRBJ1-6|TRBV7-9
TGTGCCAGCAGCTCTCTCTGGAGGACAGACAATTCACCCCTCCACTTT
CASSSLWRTDNSPLHF
>NA|TRBD2|TRBJ2-2|TRBV7-2
TGTGCCAGCAGAGACGGACTAGTCGGGGAGCTGTTTTTT
CASRDGLVGELFF
>NA|NA|TRBJ1-1|TRBV15
TGTGCCACCAGCAGAGAATATGGACAAGTCACTGAAGCTTTCTTT
CATSREYGQVTEAFF
>NA|NA|TRBJ1-5|TRBV2
TGTGCCAGCAGTGGGGATCAGATAAATCAGCCCCAGCATTTT
CASSGDQINQPQHF
>NA|NA|TRBJ1-5|TRBV6-7
TGTGCCAGCAGTTACAATGGTAGCAATCAGCCCCAGCATTTT
CASSYNGSNQPQHF
>NA|TRBD2|TRBJ2-2|TRBV30
TGTGCCTGGACTATTCCCACTAGCGGAGGTCCTACCGGGGAGCTGTTTTTT
CAWTIPTSGGPTGELFF
>NA|NA|TRBJ2-5|TRBV6-1
TGTGCCAGCAGTCTAGGGCTGTTGGAGACCCAGTACTTC
CASSLGLLETQYF
>few|NA|TRBJ1-1|TRBV5-1
TGCGCCAGCAGCTTGGTTGGGACGGGCACTGAAGCTTTCTTT
CASSLVGTGTEAFF
>NA|TRBD2|TRBJ2-1|TRBV19
TGTGCCAGTAGTATCCGGACTAGCGTTCCGGGGAGCTCCTACAATGAGCAGTTCTTC
CASSIRTSVPGSSYNEQFF
>NA|NA|TRBJ2-7|TRBV7-3
TGTGCCATCAGTGAGTCGGGTTTGAGCTACGAGCAGTACTTC
CAISESGLSYEQYF
>NA|NA|TRBJ2-7|TRBV10-2
TGTGCCAGCAGTTCCCCCCCGGAGAGCTACGAGCAGTACTTC
CASSSPPESYEQYF
>NA|NA|TRBJ2-7|TRBV9
TGTGCCAGCAGTTTACAGGATGCCTACGAGCAGTACTTC
CASSLQDAYEQYF
>NA|NA|TRBJ2-1|TRBV6-5
TGTGCCAGCAGTTCCCTATCGAACGAGCAGTTCTTC
CASSSLSNEQFF
>few|NA|TRBJ2-7|TRBV2
TGTGCCAGCGGTGGGGGTGGGTACGAGCAGTACTTC
CASGGGGYEQYF
>NA|TRBD2|TRBJ2-3|TRBV20-1
TGCAGTGTTCCTAGCGGGGGGACAGATACGCAGTATTTT
CSVPSGGTDTQYF